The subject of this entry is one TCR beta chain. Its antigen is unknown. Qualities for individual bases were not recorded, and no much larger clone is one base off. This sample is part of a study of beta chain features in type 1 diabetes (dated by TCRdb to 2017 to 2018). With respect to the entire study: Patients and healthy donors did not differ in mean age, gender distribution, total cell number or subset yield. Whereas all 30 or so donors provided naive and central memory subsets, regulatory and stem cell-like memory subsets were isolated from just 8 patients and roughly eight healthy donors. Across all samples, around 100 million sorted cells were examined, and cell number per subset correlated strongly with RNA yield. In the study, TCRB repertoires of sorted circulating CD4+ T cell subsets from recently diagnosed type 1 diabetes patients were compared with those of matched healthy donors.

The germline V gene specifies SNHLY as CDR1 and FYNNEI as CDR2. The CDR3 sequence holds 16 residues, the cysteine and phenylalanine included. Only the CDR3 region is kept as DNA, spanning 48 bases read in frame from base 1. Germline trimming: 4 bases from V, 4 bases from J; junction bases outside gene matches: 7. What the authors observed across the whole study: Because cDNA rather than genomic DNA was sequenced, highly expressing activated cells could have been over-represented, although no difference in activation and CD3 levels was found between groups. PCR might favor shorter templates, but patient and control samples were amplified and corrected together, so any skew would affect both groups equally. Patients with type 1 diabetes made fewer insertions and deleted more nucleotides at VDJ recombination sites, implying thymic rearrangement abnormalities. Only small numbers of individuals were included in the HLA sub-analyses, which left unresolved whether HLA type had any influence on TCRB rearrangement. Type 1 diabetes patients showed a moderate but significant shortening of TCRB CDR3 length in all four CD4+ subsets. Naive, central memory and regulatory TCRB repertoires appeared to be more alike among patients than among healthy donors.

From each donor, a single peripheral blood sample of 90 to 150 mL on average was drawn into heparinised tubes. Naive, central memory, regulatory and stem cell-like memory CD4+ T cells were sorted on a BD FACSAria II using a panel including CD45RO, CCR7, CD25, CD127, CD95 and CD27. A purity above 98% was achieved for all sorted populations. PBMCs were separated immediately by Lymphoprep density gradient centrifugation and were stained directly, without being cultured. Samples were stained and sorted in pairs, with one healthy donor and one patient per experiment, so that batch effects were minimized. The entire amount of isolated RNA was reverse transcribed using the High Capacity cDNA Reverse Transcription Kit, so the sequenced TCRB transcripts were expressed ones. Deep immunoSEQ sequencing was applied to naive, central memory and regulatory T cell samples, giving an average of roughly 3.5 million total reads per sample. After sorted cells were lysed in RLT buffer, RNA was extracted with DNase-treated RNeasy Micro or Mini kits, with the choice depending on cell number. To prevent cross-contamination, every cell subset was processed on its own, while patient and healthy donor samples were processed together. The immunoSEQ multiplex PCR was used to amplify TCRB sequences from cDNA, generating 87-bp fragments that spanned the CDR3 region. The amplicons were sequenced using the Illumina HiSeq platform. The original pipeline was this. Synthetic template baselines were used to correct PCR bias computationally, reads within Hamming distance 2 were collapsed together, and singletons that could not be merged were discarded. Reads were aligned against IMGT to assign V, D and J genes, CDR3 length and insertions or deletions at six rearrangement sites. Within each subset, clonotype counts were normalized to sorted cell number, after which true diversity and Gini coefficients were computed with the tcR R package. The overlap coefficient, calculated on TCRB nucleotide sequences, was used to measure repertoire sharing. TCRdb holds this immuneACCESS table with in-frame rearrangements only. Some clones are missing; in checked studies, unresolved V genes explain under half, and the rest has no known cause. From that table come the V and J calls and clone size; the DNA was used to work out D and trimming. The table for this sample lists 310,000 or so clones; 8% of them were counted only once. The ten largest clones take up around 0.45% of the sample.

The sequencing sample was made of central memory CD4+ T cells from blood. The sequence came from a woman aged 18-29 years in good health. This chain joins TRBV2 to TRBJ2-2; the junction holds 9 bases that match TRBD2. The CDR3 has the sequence CASSAGSGRGTGELFF. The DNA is TGTGCCAGCAGTGCGGGTAGCGGGAGAGGCACCGGGGAGCTGTTTTTT.